This TCR beta chain stems from a study of technical replicates of blood from a few donors (TCRdb year 2017). In the germline V gene (reference sequence), CDR1 corresponds to SEHNR and CDR2 to FQNEAQ. Ends trimmed: V by 2 bases, J by 0 bases; bases unmatched to a gene: 6. The CDR3 measures 17 amino acids from cysteine to phenylalanine. The kept DNA is CDR3 alone, 51 bases in frame from the first base. A remark on this clone: The clone's antigen remains unknown. Per-base quality was not reported, and no clone a single base away is much larger than it.

The library came from the immunoSEQ multiplex PCR assay. TCRdb re-hosts the immuneACCESS table, in-frame sequences only. Its copies lack some clones; in the studies checked, an unresolved V gene accounts for under half of them, and the cause for the rest is not known. The sample has 75,000 to 100,000 clones on record, around 94% of them singletons. The ten top clones hold 0.2% to 0.3% of the sample. Rearrangement joined TRBV7-9 to TRBJ2-2, with 7 junctional bases fitting TRBD2. This receptor was identified in a human donor in good health. The sequenced sample was T cells isolated from PBMCs. The DNA reads TGTGCCAGCAGCTTAACGGGGCGGGGGACGAACACCGGGGAGCTGTTTTTT. Its protein product is CASSLTGRGTNTGELFF.